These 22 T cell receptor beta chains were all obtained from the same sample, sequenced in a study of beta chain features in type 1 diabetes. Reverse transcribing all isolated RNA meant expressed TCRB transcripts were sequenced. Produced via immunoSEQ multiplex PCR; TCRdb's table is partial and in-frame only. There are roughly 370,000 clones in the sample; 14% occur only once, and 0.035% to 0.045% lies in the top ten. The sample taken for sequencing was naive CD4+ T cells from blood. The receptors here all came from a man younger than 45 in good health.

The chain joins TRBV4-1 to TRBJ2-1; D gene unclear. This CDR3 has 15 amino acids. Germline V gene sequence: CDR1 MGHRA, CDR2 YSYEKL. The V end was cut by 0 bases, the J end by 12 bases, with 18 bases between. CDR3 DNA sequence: TGCGCCAGCAGCCAAGATATCGGCCGGGTGATCGGGCAGTTCTTC. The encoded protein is CASSQDIGRVIGQFF.

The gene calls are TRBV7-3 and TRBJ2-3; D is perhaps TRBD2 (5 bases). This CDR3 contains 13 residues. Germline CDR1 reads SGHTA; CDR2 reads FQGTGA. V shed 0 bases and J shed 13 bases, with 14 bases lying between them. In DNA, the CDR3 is TGTGCCAGCAGCTTAACTTTCGGGGAAACGAAGTATTTT. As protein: CASSLTFGETKYF.

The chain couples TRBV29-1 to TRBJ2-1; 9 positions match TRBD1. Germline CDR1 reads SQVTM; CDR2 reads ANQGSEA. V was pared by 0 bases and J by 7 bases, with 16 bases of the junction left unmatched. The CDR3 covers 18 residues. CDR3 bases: TGCAGCGTTGAAGATGGGGTGTGGGGGACAGGGTCTGAAAATGAGCAGTTCTTC. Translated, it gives CSVEDGVWGTGSENEQFF.

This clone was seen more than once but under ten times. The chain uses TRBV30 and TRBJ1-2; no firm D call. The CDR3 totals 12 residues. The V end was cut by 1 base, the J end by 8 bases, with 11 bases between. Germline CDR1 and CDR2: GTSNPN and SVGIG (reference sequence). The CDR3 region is CAWSAQERGYTF. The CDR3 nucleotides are TGTGCCTGGAGTGCGCAGGAGCGAGGCTACACCTTC.

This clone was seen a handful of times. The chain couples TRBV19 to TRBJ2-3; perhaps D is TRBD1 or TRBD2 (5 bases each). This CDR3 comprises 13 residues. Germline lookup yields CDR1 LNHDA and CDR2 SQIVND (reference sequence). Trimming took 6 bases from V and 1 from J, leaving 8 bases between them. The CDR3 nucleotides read TGTGCCAGTAGGTTGGGGGGCACAGATACGCAGTATTTT. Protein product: CASRLGGTDTQYF.

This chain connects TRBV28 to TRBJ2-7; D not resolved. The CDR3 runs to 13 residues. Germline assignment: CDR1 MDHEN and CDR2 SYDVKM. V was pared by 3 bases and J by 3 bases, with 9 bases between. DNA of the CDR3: TGTGCCAGCAGTTTGGGCCTAGACTACGAGCAGTACGTC. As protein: CASSLGLDYEQYV.

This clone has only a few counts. CDR3 DNA: TGTGCCAGCAGCTTTAACCGCGGGGTTTCCAGCTCCTACAATGAGCAGTTCTTC. Its protein is CASSFNRGVSSSYNEQFF. The V call is TRBV7-9, the J call TRBJ2-1, with D tentatively TRBD2 (6 bases). The V end was cut by 3 bases, the J end by 0 bases, with 18 bases between. CDR3 length: 18 residues. Germline CDR1 SEHNR, CDR2 FQNEAQ (reference sequence).

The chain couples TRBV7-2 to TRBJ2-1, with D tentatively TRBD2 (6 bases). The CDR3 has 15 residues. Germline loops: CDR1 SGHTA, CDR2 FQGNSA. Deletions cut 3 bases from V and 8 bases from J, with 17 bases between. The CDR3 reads CASSLRLDGGYEQFF. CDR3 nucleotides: TGTGCCAGCAGCTTGAGGCTAGATGGGGGGTATGAGCAGTTCTTC.

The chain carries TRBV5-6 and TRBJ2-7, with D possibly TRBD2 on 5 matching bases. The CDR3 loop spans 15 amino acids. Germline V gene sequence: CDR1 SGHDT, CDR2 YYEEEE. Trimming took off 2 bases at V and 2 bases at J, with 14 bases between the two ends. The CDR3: CASSLVTREPYEQYF. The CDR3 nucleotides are TGTGCCAGCAGCTTAGTAACGAGGGAACCCTACGAGCAGTACTTC.

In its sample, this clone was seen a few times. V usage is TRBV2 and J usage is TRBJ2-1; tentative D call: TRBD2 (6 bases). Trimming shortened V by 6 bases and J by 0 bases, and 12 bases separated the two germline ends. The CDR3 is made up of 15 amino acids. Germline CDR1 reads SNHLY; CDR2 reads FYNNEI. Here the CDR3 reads CASRATSSSYNEQFF. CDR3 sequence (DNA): TGTGCCAGCAGGGCAACTAGCAGCTCCTACAATGAGCAGTTCTTC.

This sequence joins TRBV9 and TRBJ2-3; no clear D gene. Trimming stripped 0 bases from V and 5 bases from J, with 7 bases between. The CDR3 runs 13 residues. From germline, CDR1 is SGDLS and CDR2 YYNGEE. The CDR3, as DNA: TGTGCCAGCAGCGTAGGGCCCGAAGATACGCAGTATTTT. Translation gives CASSVGPEDTQYF. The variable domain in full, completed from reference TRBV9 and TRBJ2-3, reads DSGVTQTPKHLITATGQRVTLRCSPRSGDLSVYWYQQSLDQGLQFLIQYYNGEERAKGNILERFSAQQFPDLHSELNLSSLELGDSALYFCASSVGPEDTQYFGPGTRLTVL.

CDR3 sequence reads: CASSLGSLVPFF. The CDR3 DNA follows: TGTGCCAGCAGCTTGGGGAGTTTAGTGCCGTTCTTC. The V and J genes are TRBV5-6 and TRBJ2-1, with D unclear. Germline V gene data show CDR1 as SGHDT and CDR2 as YYEEEE. The length of the CDR3 is 12 residues. Trimming removed 0 bases at V and 15 bases at J, with 13 bases between.

DNA of the CDR3: TGTGCCAGCAGCTCGGGACCATCCTACGAGCAGTACTTC. It codes for CASSSGPSYEQYF. This rearrangement joins TRBV5-6 to TRBJ2-7; the D gene could be TRBD1 or TRBD2 (5 bases each). Trimming took 3 bases from V and 1 from J, leaving 8 bases between them. The length of the CDR3 is 13 residues. Germline CDR1 reads SGHDT; CDR2 reads YYEEEE.

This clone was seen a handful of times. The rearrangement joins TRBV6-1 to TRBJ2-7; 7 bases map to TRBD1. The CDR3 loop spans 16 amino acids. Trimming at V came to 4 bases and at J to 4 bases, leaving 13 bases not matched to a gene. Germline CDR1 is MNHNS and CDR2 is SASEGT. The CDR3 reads CASSGNRGDGDYEQYF. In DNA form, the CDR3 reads TGTGCCAGCAGTGGGAACAGGGGCGACGGGGATTACGAGCAGTACTTC.

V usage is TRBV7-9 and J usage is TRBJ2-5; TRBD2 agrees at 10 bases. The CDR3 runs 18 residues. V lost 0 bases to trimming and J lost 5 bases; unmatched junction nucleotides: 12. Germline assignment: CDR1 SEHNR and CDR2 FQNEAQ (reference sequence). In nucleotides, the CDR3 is TGTGCCAGCAGCTTAGCGCGGGGGACTAGCGCCGAATCGGAGACCCAGTACTTC. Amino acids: CASSLARGTSAESETQYF.

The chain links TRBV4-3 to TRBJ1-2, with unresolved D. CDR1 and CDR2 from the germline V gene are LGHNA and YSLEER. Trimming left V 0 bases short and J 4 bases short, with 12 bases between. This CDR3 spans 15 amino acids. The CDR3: CASSQDPGRIYGYTF. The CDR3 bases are TGCGCCAGCAGCCAAGATCCCGGACGGATCTATGGCTACACCTTC.

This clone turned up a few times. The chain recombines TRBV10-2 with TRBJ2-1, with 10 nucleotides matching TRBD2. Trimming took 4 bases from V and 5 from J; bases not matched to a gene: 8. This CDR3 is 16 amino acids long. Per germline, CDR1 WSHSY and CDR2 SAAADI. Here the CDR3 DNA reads TGCGCCAGCAGTGTAACTAGCGGGACTTTAAACAATGAGCAGTTCTTC. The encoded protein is CASSVTSGTLNNEQFF.

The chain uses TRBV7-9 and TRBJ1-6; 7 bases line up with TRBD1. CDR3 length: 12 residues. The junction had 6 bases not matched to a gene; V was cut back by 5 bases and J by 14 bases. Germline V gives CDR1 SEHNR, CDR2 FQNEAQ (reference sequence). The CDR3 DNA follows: TGTGCCAGCAGCCAATCGACAGGGACCCTCCACTTT. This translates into CASSQSTGTLHF.

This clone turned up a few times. The CDR3 coding sequence is TGTGCCAGCAGCGAGGGACTCTCAACCTACAATGAGCAGTTCTTC. This codes for CASSEGLSTYNEQFF. V gene TRBV6-1 combines with J gene TRBJ2-1, with D perhaps TRBD2 (6 bases). V shed 6 bases and J shed 2 bases, with 14 bases lying between them. This CDR3 has 15 residues. Germline V gene data show CDR1 as MNHNS and CDR2 as SASEGT.

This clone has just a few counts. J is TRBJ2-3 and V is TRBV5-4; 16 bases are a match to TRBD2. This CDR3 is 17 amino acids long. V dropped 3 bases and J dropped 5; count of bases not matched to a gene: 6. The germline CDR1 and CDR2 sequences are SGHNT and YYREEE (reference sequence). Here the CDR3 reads CASSSGTSGGALDTQYF. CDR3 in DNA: TGTGCCAGCAGCTCCGGGACTAGCGGGGGGGCCTTAGATACGCAGTATTTT.

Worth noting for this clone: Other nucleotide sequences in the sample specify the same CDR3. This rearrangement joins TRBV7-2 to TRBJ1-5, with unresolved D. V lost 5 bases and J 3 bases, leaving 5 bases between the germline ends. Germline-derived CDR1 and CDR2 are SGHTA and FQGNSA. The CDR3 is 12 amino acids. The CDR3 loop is CASSLDNQPQHF. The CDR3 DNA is TGTGCCAGCAGCCTTGACAATCAGCCCCAGCATTTT.

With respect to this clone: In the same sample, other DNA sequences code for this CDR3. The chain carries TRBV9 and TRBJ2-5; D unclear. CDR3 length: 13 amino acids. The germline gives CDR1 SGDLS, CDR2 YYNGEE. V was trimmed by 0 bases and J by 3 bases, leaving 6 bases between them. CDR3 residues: CASSVGTEETQYF. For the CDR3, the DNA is TGTGCCAGCAGCGTAGGTACTGAAGAGACCCAGTACTTC.